Listed below are T cell receptor beta chains from one sample, sequenced in a study of control samples from healthy donors and cancer patients. Assay: immunoSEQ multiplex PCR; the TCRdb copy retains only in-frame clones and omits some. The table has about 100,000 clones, roughly 84% seen once. Sequences were obtained from blood. The receptors come from a woman aged 50 to 60 in good health. Each CDR3 is given with its conserved first and last residue. A D gene is named only where the DNA matches it firmly. Size values are once, few and many counts, or a class for expanded clones, and some rows have none.

len: 18; v_gene: TRBV7-9; j_gene: TRBJ2-1; abundance: -; d_gene: TRBD2; CDR3aa: CASSLGAGGIGAYNEQFF; CDR3nt: TGTGCCAGCAGCTTAGGAGCGGGGGGGATAGGGGCCTACAATGAGCAGTTCTTC
len: 19; v_gene: TRBV18; j_gene: TRBJ1-1; abundance: -; d_gene: TRBD1; CDR3aa: CASSPTRTGAGSMNTEAFF; CDR3nt: TGTGCCAGCTCACCCACTCGTACAGGGGCCGGGAGCATGAACACTGAAGCTTTCTTT
len: 16; v_gene: TRBV5-8; j_gene: TRBJ2-5; abundance: -; d_gene: TRBD2; CDR3aa: CASSLGSGGPQETQYF; CDR3nt: TGTGCCAGCAGCTTAGGTAGCGGGGGCCCCCAGGAGACCCAGTACTTC
len: 11; v_gene: TRBV6-5; j_gene: TRBJ2-5; abundance: -; d_gene: -; CDR3aa: CASSYWETQYF; CDR3nt: TGTGCCAGCAGTTACTGGGAGACCCAGTACTTC
len: 13; v_gene: TRBV7-2; j_gene: TRBJ1-5; abundance: -; d_gene: -; CDR3aa: CASSARTDRPQHF; CDR3nt: TGTGCCAGCAGCGCACGTACGGATCGGCCCCAGCATTTT
len: 13; v_gene: TRBV6-4; j_gene: TRBJ2-7; abundance: -; d_gene: TRBD1; CDR3aa: CASSDGQGDEQYF; CDR3nt: TGTGCCAGCAGTGATGGACAGGGGGACGAGCAGTACTTC
len: 17; v_gene: TRBV18; j_gene: TRBJ2-2; abundance: -; d_gene: TRBD2; CDR3aa: CASSLLTLAGDTGELFF; CDR3nt: TGTGCCAGCTCTCTCTTGACCTTAGCGGGGGACACCGGGGAGCTGTTTTTT
len: 14; v_gene: TRBV19; j_gene: TRBJ2-2; abundance: -; d_gene: -; CDR3aa: CASSYGGRSGELFF; CDR3nt: TGTGCCAGTAGTTATGGGGGTCGCTCCGGGGAGCTGTTTTTT
len: 15; v_gene: TRBV6-9; j_gene: TRBJ1-4; abundance: once; d_gene: TRBD1; CDR3aa: CASSYSGQFNEKLFF; CDR3nt: TGTGCCAGCAGTTATTCGGGACAGTTCAATGAAAAACTGTTTTTT
len: 14; v_gene: TRBV10-1; j_gene: TRBJ2-1; abundance: -; d_gene: TRBD1; CDR3aa: CASSETGAIAEQFF; CDR3nt: TGCGCCAGCAGTGAGACAGGGGCTATTGCTGAGCAGTTCTTC
len: 14; v_gene: TRBV6-1; j_gene: TRBJ1-5; abundance: -; d_gene: -; CDR3aa: CASSEAAGKQPQHF; CDR3nt: TGTGCCAGCAGTGAAGCCGCAGGGAAGCAGCCCCAGCATTTT
len: 15; v_gene: TRBV6-1; j_gene: TRBJ2-3; abundance: -; d_gene: TRBD1; CDR3aa: CASSDPQGKRDTQYF; CDR3nt: TGTGCCAGCAGTGATCCACAGGGGAAGAGAGATACGCAGTATTTT
len: 14; v_gene: TRBV6-5; j_gene: TRBJ1-1; abundance: -; d_gene: -; CDR3aa: CASSSPRLGTEAFF; CDR3nt: TGTGCCAGCAGTTCACCCAGGCTGGGCACTGAAGCTTTCTTT
len: 13; v_gene: TRBV27; j_gene: TRBJ2-3; abundance: -; d_gene: -; CDR3aa: CASSITAAHTQYF; CDR3nt: TGTGCCAGCAGTATCACGGCAGCGCATACGCAGTATTTT
len: 16; v_gene: TRBV5-1; j_gene: TRBJ2-2; abundance: -; d_gene: TRBD1; CDR3aa: CASSLGDQGVTGELFF; CDR3nt: TGCGCCAGCAGCTTGGGAGACCAGGGGGTCACCGGGGAGCTGTTTTTT
len: 16; v_gene: TRBV7-9; j_gene: TRBJ2-7; abundance: -; d_gene: TRBD1; CDR3aa: CASSLTPGTGEDEQYF; CDR3nt: TGTGCCAGCAGCTTAACTCCCGGGACAGGGGAGGACGAGCAGTACTTC
len: 16; v_gene: TRBV30; j_gene: TRBJ1-5; abundance: -; d_gene: TRBD1; CDR3aa: CAWSVPGQTRNQPQHF; CDR3nt: TGTGCCTGGAGTGTCCCGGGACAGACCCGCAATCAGCCCCAGCATTTT
len: 14; v_gene: TRBV11-3; j_gene: TRBJ2-5; abundance: -; d_gene: -; CDR3aa: CASSAKGVGETQYF; CDR3nt: TGTGCCAGCAGCGCTAAGGGGGTGGGTGAGACCCAGTACTTC
len: 16; v_gene: TRBV4-2; j_gene: TRBJ1-6; abundance: -; d_gene: TRBD1; CDR3aa: CASSQDRWQGESPLHF; CDR3nt: TGTGCCAGCAGCCAAGATCGGTGGCAGGGGGAATCACCCCTCCACTTT
len: 15; v_gene: TRBV7-2; j_gene: TRBJ2-2; abundance: -; d_gene: -; CDR3aa: CASSLAPGNTGELFF; CDR3nt: TGTGCCAGCAGCTTAGCCCCGGGAAACACCGGGGAGCTGTTTTTT
len: 14; v_gene: TRBV3-1/TRBV3-2; j_gene: TRBJ2-5; abundance: -; d_gene: -; CDR3aa: CASSQVEFQETQYF; CDR3nt: TGTGCCAGCAGCCAAGTCGAGTTTCAAGAGACCCAGTACTTC
len: 15; v_gene: TRBV6-5; j_gene: TRBJ2-1; abundance: -; d_gene: TRBD1; CDR3aa: CASRPGQQIYNEQFF; CDR3nt: TGTGCCAGCAGACCGGGACAGCAAATATACAATGAGCAGTTCTTC
len: 16; v_gene: TRBV24-1; j_gene: TRBJ1-5; abundance: -; d_gene: TRBD1; CDR3aa: CATIRGRQGGNQPQHF; CDR3nt: TGTGCCACCATTAGAGGCCGACAGGGAGGCAATCAGCCCCAGCATTTT
len: 18; v_gene: TRBV18; j_gene: TRBJ2-6; abundance: -; d_gene: TRBD2; CDR3aa: CASSPGAGVSSGANVLTF; CDR3nt: TGTGCCAGCTCTCCCGGGGCGGGAGTGAGCTCTGGGGCCAACGTCCTGACTTTC
len: 16; v_gene: TRBV6-1; j_gene: TRBJ1-3; abundance: -; d_gene: -; CDR3aa: CASSEAVTAVGNTIYF; CDR3nt: TGTGCCAGCAGTGAAGCCGTTACGGCAGTTGGAAACACCATATATTTT